These 3 T cell receptor beta chains were sequenced from one sample in a study of OX40 agonist ivuxolimab in advanced cancers. Data came from immunoSEQ multiplex PCR; TCRdb stores just in-frame clones and leaves some out. The data show 45,000 to 60,000 clones, with roughly 90% seen just once and roughly 4.4% held by the top ten. Sequencing used CD4+ or CD8+ T cells sorted from blood, obtained in a trial of the OX40 agonist ivuxolimab. All receptors derive from an adult with an advanced solid tumor such as melanoma, head and neck, liver or kidney cancer.

This clone has just one count. CDR3 residues: CASSPRSPRLVEWTEAFF. For the CDR3, the DNA is TGTGCCAGCAGCCCTCGTTCGCCCAGGTTGGTAGAGTGGACTGAAGCTTTCTTT. The rearrangement uses TRBV11-3 and TRBJ1-1; D gene uncertain. V was cut by 5 bases and J by 5 bases, with 27 bases left in between. The CDR3 consists of 18 residues. Germline CDR1 SGHNT, CDR2 YENEEA.

The V call is TRBV5-1, the J call TRBJ1-2; 11 bases align to TRBD1. V dropped 2 bases and J dropped 7; count of bases not matched to a gene: 10. There are 16 residues in the CDR3. CDR1 and CDR2 from the germline V gene are SGHRS and YFSETQ. This CDR3 reads CASSFPKGQGDSGYTF. CDR3 coding DNA: TGCGCCAGCAGCTTTCCTAAGGGACAGGGGGACTCTGGCTACACCTTC.

The chain couples TRBV18 to TRBJ2-5, with TRBD1 identical over 10 bases. J gave up 0 bases and V 2 bases, and 6 bases lay outside the gene matches. CDR1 and CDR2 from the germline V gene are KGHSH and LQKENI. This CDR3 spans 17 amino acids. The CDR3 nucleotides read TGTGCCAGCTCACCATCAACCGGGACAGGGGACCAAGAGACCCAGTACTTC. Translating it yields CASSPSTGTGDQETQYF.